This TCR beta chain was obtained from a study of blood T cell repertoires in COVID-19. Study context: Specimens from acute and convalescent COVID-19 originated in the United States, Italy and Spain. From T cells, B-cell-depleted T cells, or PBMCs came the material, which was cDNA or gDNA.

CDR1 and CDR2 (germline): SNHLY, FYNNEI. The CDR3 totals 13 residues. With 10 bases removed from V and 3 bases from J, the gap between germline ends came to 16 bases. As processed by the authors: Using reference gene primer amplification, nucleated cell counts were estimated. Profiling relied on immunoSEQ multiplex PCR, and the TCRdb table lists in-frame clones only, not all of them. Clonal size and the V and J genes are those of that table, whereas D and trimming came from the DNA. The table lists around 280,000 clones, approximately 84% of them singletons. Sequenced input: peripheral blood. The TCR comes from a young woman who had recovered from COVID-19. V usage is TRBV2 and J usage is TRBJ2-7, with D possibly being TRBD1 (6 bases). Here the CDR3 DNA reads TGTGCCACTAAAGCCGGGACACTCTACGAGCAGTACTTC. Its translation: CATKAGTLYEQYF.